Described below is a single TCR beta chain sequence and its context. This clone was counted between two and nine times. Its antigen is unknown. Base-call qualities are not available, and no considerably larger clone is one nucleotide away. The sample's time point, from its label and the paper: baseline before first vaccination. The vaccinee samples were drawn from two UK trials, COV001 and COV002, one of which was a single-blind randomized controlled phase 2/3 trial testing AZD1222 (ChAdOx1 nCoV-19) in healthy adults. Trial participant PBMC samples were collected at day 0 and day 28 after the second dose for TCRbeta chain sequencing. This sample was taken from a study of T cell responses to AZD1222 COVID-19 vaccine (dated by TCRdb to the early 2020s). Regarding the research as a whole: Because spike-specific TCR depth and breadth did not differ between the two schedules, AZD1222 recipients who got a second dose at roughly 4 weeks were pooled with those who got a second dose at roughly 12 weeks. TCR sequencing was performed for 230 to 250 trial participants, of whom about 200 were given two doses of AZD1222 and some 26 were given two doses of MenACWY control vaccine. Trial participants were enrolled into age subgroups of 18-55, 56-69 and 70-plus years, which contained around 150, 29 and 61 TCR-sequenced participants, respectively. Paper-wide results and their limitations: Reportedly, almost half of the unique spike-specific TCRs recognized epitopes lying outside the regions that are mutated in the B.1.351 and B.1.1.7 variants. Because no day 14 peak-response samples were available, repertoires were characterized only after the peak T cell response. The 56-69-year group was small, and its depth increase did not reach significance, likely because of low power. Spike-specific TCR breadth and depth rose significantly after two AZD1222 doses compared with day 0 and with MenACWY recipients. Vaccine-associated CD4 TCRs spanned the whole spike protein, with dominant responses in regions 160-218 and 743-854. Most participants were white British and females outnumbered males, and the authors suggested that clonal diversity may have been underestimated. Only 5 to 7 AZD1222 recipients were SARS-CoV-2 seropositive at baseline, limiting conclusions about previously exposed vaccinees.

The CDR3, cysteine through phenylalanine, is 13 amino acids long. Only the CDR3 portion is preserved as DNA: 39 bases, with reading frame beginning at the first base. For CDR1 and CDR2, the germline V gene lists KGHSH and LQKENI. Ends trimmed: V by 10 bases, J by 1 base; bases unmatched to a gene: 4. The CDR3 regions of human TCRbeta chains were subjected to immunosequencing. Under the source paper's analysis protocol: TCRs in the repertoires were compared against a reference library of SARS-CoV-2-specific TCRs that had been generated with the MIRA antigen-specificity platform. Breadth was defined as the fraction of unique TCRs that were SARS-CoV-2-associated. Depth was defined as the fraction of total T cells that were SARS-CoV-2-associated. Using the MIRA data, each spike-specific TCR was assigned both to the spike region to which the TCR was reactive and to a CD4 or CD8 class. Log10-transformed breadth and depth values were compared by one-way ANOVA with Sidak's multiple comparisons tests. TCRdb took this table from immuneACCESS and kept in-frame rearrangements with V and J called. Such tables lack part of the clones; where checked against another copy, unresolved V genes explain under half of the gap, and the rest is unexplained. V, J and clone size were drawn from that table, and D and trimming were deduced from the DNA. In this sample the table shows tens of thousands of clones, 88% of which occur a single time. The biggest ten clones account for 7.8% of the sample.

The sequence derives from an adult in good health. This sequence uses TRBV18 and TRBJ2-5; 9 of the junction bases match TRBD2. The sequencing used peripheral blood, collected on day 0 of AZD1222 vaccination. The nucleotide sequence is TGTGCCACTCGGACTAGCGCCCAAGAGACCCAGTACTTC. Translated, this is CATRTSAQETQYF.